This T cell receptor beta chain was captured in a study of molecular identifiers for immune sequencing clone quantification. Deletions cut 3 bases from V and 5 bases from J, with 11 bases between. This CDR3 has 13 residues. From germline, CDR1 is LNHDA and CDR2 SQIVND (reference sequence). Using its own MiXCR run on the PCR reads, TCRdb lists one record per CDR3 protein. The data show a few hundred thousand distinct CDR3 sequences, about 25% seen once. This clonotype has only a few counts. Naive CD8 T cells were FACS-sorted by CD8+CD4-CCR7+CD45RA+ markers. The clonotype was recovered from a human donor in good health. Some libraries in this study had Jurkat cell RNA spiked in. Sequences were obtained from naive CD8+ T cells from blood, with Jurkat cell RNA spiked in. Documented subset: FACS-sorted CD8+CD4-CCR7+CD45RA+ naive T cells. The chain has TRBV19 and TRBJ2-7, with D tentatively TRBD1 (5 bases). CDR3 coding DNA: TGTGCCAGTAGTATGTGGACATTCGACGAGCAGTACTTC. Its translation: CASSMWTFDEQYF.